This TCR beta chain stems from a study of blood T cell repertoires in COVID-19. Across the whole study: The United States, Italy and Spain were the sources of the acute and convalescent COVID-19 samples.

Using immunoSEQ multiplex PCR, the repertoire was profiled, and TCRdb retains in-frame clones only, with some absent. The data show 100,000 to 150,000 clones, more than 80% seen once. Looked up from germline, CDR1 is SGHDN and CDR2 is FVKESK. The CDR3 sequence is 15 residues long. J was trimmed by 1 base and V by 6 bases; bases with no gene match: 7. The clonotype was recovered from a woman older than 75 with COVID-19, enrolled during active disease. This sequence joins TRBV14 and TRBJ2-5; the match to TRBD2 covers 8 bases. Sequencing used peripheral blood. The CDR3 here is CASREAGTSQETQYF. The CDR3, as DNA: TGTGCCAGCAGAGAGGCCGGGACTAGCCAAGAGACCCAGTACTTC.